This TCR beta chain derives from a study of T cell clonotyping in hematopoietic cell transplantation. Per the germline V gene, CDR1 is MDHEN and CDR2 is SYDVKM. This CDR3 is 17 amino acids long. Trimming removed 3 bases at V and 5 bases at J, with 17 bases between. Produced via immunoSEQ multiplex PCR; TCRdb's table is partial and in-frame only. The sample yields 10,000 to 15,000 clones, 80% to 95% seen once. The sequence was collected from a female patient in her forties or fifties who had an allogeneic stem cell transplant from an unrelated donor, so the T cells may come from the graft donor. Some clones in this sample may be carry-over from other donors' samples. The chain is built from TRBV28 and TRBJ1-6, with D tentatively TRBD1 (6 bases). This specimen was PBMCs, taken 100 days after allogeneic stem cell transplant. CDR3 DNA: TGTGCCAGCAGTTTTATCCTACAGGGATTCGATAATTCACCCCTCCACTTT. Translated, it gives CASSFILQGFDNSPLHF.